These 27 T cell receptor beta chains originate from one sample sequenced in a study of blood T cell repertoires in COVID-19. Measured with immunoSEQ multiplex PCR; TCRdb has only the in-frame clones, and not every one. The data contain 190,000 or so clones, roughly four fifths of them singletons. The sample consisted of PBMCs or T cells enriched from blood (not recorded which). The source of these receptors is a middle-aged man who had recovered from COVID-19.

This sequence joins TRBV15 and TRBJ1-1; D might be TRBD1 (5 bases). Germline-derived CDR1 and CDR2 are LNHNV and YYDKDF (reference sequence). V was trimmed by 0 bases and J by 5 bases, leaving 10 bases between them. This CDR3 has 14 amino acids. The CDR3 region is CATSRDRGITEAFF. As DNA, the CDR3 is TGTGCCACCAGCAGAGATAGGGGAATTACTGAAGCTTTCTTT.

V and J are TRBV5-4 and TRBJ1-1; D gene uncertain. V lost 0 bases, J lost 5 bases, and 5 bases lay in between. Germline CDR1 SGHNT, CDR2 YYREEE (reference sequence). The CDR3 contains 12 residues. CDR3 sequence (DNA): TGTGCCAGCAGCTTGGGCAGTACTGAAGCTTTCTTT. Amino acids: CASSLGSTEAFF. Full variable domain (outside the CDR3, taken from reference TRBV5-4 and TRBJ1-1): ETGVTQSPTHLIKTRGQQVTLRCSSQSGHNTVSWYQQALGQGPQFIFQYYREEENGRGNFPPRFSGLQFPNYSSELNVNALELDDSALYLCASSLGSTEAFFGQGTRLTVV.

The J gene is TRBJ2-5, the V gene TRBV27; 7 bases fit TRBD2. V lost 6 bases and J lost 4; bases outside the gene matches: 5. This CDR3 comprises 13 residues. Germline assignment: CDR1 MNHEY and CDR2 SMNVEV (reference sequence). CDR3 sequence reads: CASSGGFGETQYF. The CDR3 DNA sequence: TGTGCCAGCAGCGGGGGGTTCGGAGAGACCCAGTACTTC.

The chain combines TRBV30 with TRBJ1-6, with 7 bases fitting TRBD1. The CDR3 contains 15 residues. Germline lookup yields CDR1 GTSNPN and CDR2 SVGIG (reference sequence). J lost 5 bases, V lost 1 base, and 5 bases had no gene match. Here the CDR3 reads CAWSARDRHNSPLHF. The CDR3 DNA is TGTGCCTGGAGTGCTCGGGACAGACATAATTCACCCCTCCACTTT.

The V and J genes are TRBV7-2 and TRBJ2-1; the match to TRBD2 covers 9 bases. This CDR3 comprises 17 residues. V was pared by 2 bases and J by 4 bases, with 9 bases of the junction left unmatched. Germline V lookup: CDR1 SGHTA, CDR2 FQGNSA. In nucleotides, the CDR3 is TGTGCCAGCAGCTTAAGGGCCGGCGGGGGGGATTACAATGAGCAGTTCTTC. Translating gives CASSLRAGGGDYNEQFF.

The rearrangement joins TRBV29-1 to TRBJ2-1, with 7 bases identical to TRBD2. This CDR3 has 14 residues. Germline V gene lookup returns CDR1 SQVTM and CDR2 ANQGSEA. V trimming: 1 base; J trimming: 6 bases; junction bases outside the gene matches: 6. Written as DNA, the CDR3 is TGCAGCGTTGAAGTCGGGGGGATACTCAATGAGCAGTTCTTC. It yields the protein CSVEVGGILNEQFF.

The chain recombines TRBV19 with TRBJ2-6, with D possibly TRBD1 on 6 matching bases. The CDR3 spans 15 residues. Germline lookup yields CDR1 LNHDA and CDR2 SQIVND (reference sequence). Trimming left V 3 bases short and J 2 bases short, with 8 bases between. The CDR3 DNA reads TGTGCCAGTAGTATCCCAGGGGCTGGGGCCAACGTCCTGACTTTC. Its protein is CASSIPGAGANVLTF.

The chain employs TRBV4-3 and TRBJ1-1, with TRBD1 as a possible D gene (5 bases). Trimming left V 3 bases short and J 3 bases short, with 11 bases between. Per the germline V gene, CDR1 is LGHNA and CDR2 is YSLEER. The CDR3 length is 14 residues. The CDR3 loop reads CASSHGGGDTEAFF. The CDR3 DNA sequence: TGCGCCAGCAGCCACGGCGGAGGGGACACTGAAGCTTTCTTT.

This chain joins TRBV29-1 and TRBJ2-3; 7 bases are a match to TRBD1. The CDR3 is 14 amino acids. The junction had 12 bases not matched to a gene; V was cut back by 7 bases and J by 5 bases. Germline CDR1 SQVTM, CDR2 ANQGSEA. Here the CDR3 reads CSASDRKMEDTQYF. The CDR3 DNA follows: TGCAGCGCCTCGGACAGGAAGATGGAAGATACGCAGTATTTT.

V is TRBV5-4 and J is TRBJ1-2; D possibly corresponds to TRBD1 (5 bases). This CDR3 is 13 amino acids long. Trimming removed 4 bases from V and 8 bases from J, with 15 bases in between. The germline CDR1 and CDR2 sequences are SGHNT and YYREEE (reference sequence). DNA of the CDR3: TGTGCCAGCAGCCCTCTGGGGGGGGACGGCTACACCTTC. As protein: CASSPLGGDGYTF.

V usage is TRBV18 and J usage is TRBJ1-1; 11 bases fit TRBD1. Germline V gives CDR1 KGHSH, CDR2 LQKENI. The CDR3 runs 17 residues. Trimming removed 2 bases from V and 2 bases from J; junction bases left unmatched: 7. CDR3 sequence (DNA): TGTGCCAGCTCACCATGGGGGACAGGGGGTATAAACACTGAAGCTTTCTTT. This encodes CASSPWGTGGINTEAFF.

J is TRBJ2-3 and V is TRBV10-2; a possible D gene is TRBD2 (6 bases). CDR3 length equals 15 residues. Trimming shortened V by 10 bases and J by 2 bases, and 19 bases separated the two germline ends. Germline assignment: CDR1 WSHSY and CDR2 SAAADI. CDR3 in amino acids: CATKGLLVFTDTQYF. The CDR3 DNA sequence: TGCGCCACCAAGGGACTCCTAGTCTTCACAGATACGCAGTATTTT.

The J gene is TRBJ1-1, the V gene TRBV5-1; 10 bases map to TRBD1. This CDR3 has 15 residues. J was trimmed by 2 bases and V by 5 bases; bases with no gene match: 6. CDR1 and CDR2 (germline): SGHRS, YFSETQ. The CDR3, as DNA: TGCGCCAGCAGAGGGACAGGGGCCTCTAACACTGAAGCTTTCTTT. Its protein product is CASRGTGASNTEAFF.

J is TRBJ2-2 and V is TRBV3-1 (or the pseudogene TRBV3-2); TRBD2 matches at 10 bases. Germline values: CDR1 LGHDT, CDR2 YNNKEL (reference sequence). The CDR3 length is 16 residues. Trimming at V came to 2 bases and at J to 3 bases, leaving 3 bases not matched to a gene. This CDR3 is CASSQSSGGHTGELFF. The CDR3, as DNA: TGTGCCAGCAGCCAATCTAGCGGGGGACACACCGGGGAGCTGTTTTTT.

This rearrangement joins TRBV3-1 (or the pseudogene TRBV3-2) to TRBJ1-6; the D gene is possibly TRBD1 (5 bases). The V gene's germline CDR1 is LGHDT and CDR2 YNNKEL (reference sequence). This CDR3 region has 15 residues. Trimming left V 0 bases short and J 9 bases short, with 12 bases between. CDR3 protein: CASSQEGPRSSPLHF. The CDR3 DNA reads TGTGCCAGCAGCCAAGAGGGGCCCCGGAGTTCACCCCTCCACTTT.

This chain links TRBV29-1 with TRBJ1-1; D may be TRBD1 (5 bases). The V and J ends lost 6 bases and 6 bases respectively, with 11 bases between them. Germline-derived CDR1 and CDR2 are SQVTM and ANQGSEA. The CDR3 sequence is 11 residues long. The CDR3 region is CSVTQGAEAFF. CDR3 nucleotides: TGCAGCGTCACTCAAGGGGCTGAAGCTTTCTTT.

This clone has more than one count but fewer than ten. This chain connects TRBV19 to TRBJ1-5; D remains unclear. V was clipped by 1 base and J by 1 base, with 5 bases between them. The CDR3 has 14 residues. Germline lookup yields CDR1 LNHDA and CDR2 SQIVND (reference sequence). The CDR3 DNA reads TGTGCCAGTAGTATAGGGGCCAGCAATCAGCCCCAGCATTTT. Protein sequence: CASSIGASNQPQHF. The full variable domain, with the rest looked up from reference TRBV19 and TRBJ1-5, is DGGITQSPKYLFRKEGQNVTLSCEQNLNHDAMYWYRQDPGQGLRLIYYSQIVNDFQKGDIAEGYSVSREKKESFPLTVTSAQKNPTAFYLCASSIGASNQPQHFGDGTRLSIL.

The J gene is TRBJ2-7, the V gene TRBV5-1; maybe TRBD1 (5 bases). The V end was cut by 4 bases, the J end by 9 bases, with 14 bases between. Germline CDR1 and CDR2: SGHRS and YFSETQ. There are 12 residues in the CDR3. CDR3 in amino acids: CASSDGQGLQYF. CDR3 bases: TGCGCCAGCAGCGATGGGCAGGGATTGCAGTACTTC.

The chain joins TRBV5-1 to TRBJ2-1; 8 bases are shared with TRBD2. The CDR3 covers 17 residues. After removal of 0 bases from V and 5 bases from J, the junction contained 10 bases not matched to a gene. The germline V gene has CDR1 SGHRS and CDR2 YFSETQ. This CDR3 is CASSLAWGGGPDNEQFF. The CDR3 DNA sequence: TGCGCCAGCAGCTTGGCTTGGGGCGGGGGGCCCGACAATGAGCAGTTCTTC.

The rearrangement links TRBV6-1 to TRBJ1-2; D possibly corresponds to TRBD1 (5 bases). CDR1 and CDR2 from the germline V gene are MNHNS and SASEGT. The CDR3 runs to 13 residues. V lost 1 base, J lost 8 bases, and 11 bases lay in between. The CDR3 nucleotides are TGTGCCAGCAGTGAAGGCAGGGTAGACGGCTACACCTTC. Translation: CASSEGRVDGYTF.

This clone was found a few times. This chain links TRBV10-3 with TRBJ1-2; 10 bases line up with TRBD1. With V trimmed by 1 base and J by 5 bases, 1 base remained unmatched. CDR1 and CDR2 (germline): ENHRY, SYGVKD. The CDR3 runs to 14 residues. The CDR3 region has the DNA TGTGCCATCAGTGAGTGGACAGGGGGTTATGGCTACACCTTC. It translates to CAISEWTGGYGYTF.

V and J are TRBV7-9 and TRBJ1-2, with D uncertain. From germline, CDR1 is SEHNR and CDR2 FQNEAQ (reference sequence). CDR3 length: 15 amino acids. The germline V and J ends were trimmed by 6 bases and 6 bases, with 20 bases remaining between them. The DNA of the CDR3 is TGTGCCAGCAGTCTAACCGGAGGACTGAGCGATGGCTACACCTTC. Translating gives CASSLTGGLSDGYTF.

The chain carries TRBV6-5 and TRBJ1-5; D is possibly TRBD1 (6 bases). The CDR3 extends over 14 amino acids. Germline assignment: CDR1 MNHEY and CDR2 SVGAGI. V lost 9 bases and J lost 7, with 19 bases in between. This CDR3 reads CASLTGEGGQPQHF. CDR3 in DNA: TGTGCCAGTCTTACCGGGGAGGGGGGACAGCCCCAGCATTTT.

The chain has TRBV7-2 and TRBJ1-5; perhaps TRBD1 as D (6 bases). Germline V CDR1 and CDR2: SGHTA, FQGNSA. There are 15 residues in the CDR3. V was pared by 5 bases and J by 4 bases, with 15 bases between. DNA for the CDR3: TGTGCCAGCAGCCTAGGGGGGCTGAGTAATCAGCCCCAGCATTTT. It is translated as CASSLGGLSNQPQHF. The full variable domain, its missing parts supplied by reference TRBV7-2 and TRBJ1-5, is GAGVSQSPSNKVTEKGKDVELRCDPISGHTALYWYRQSLGQGLEFLIYFQGNSAPDKSGLPSDRFSAERTGGSVSTLTIQRTQQEDSAVYLCASSLGGLSNQPQHFGDGTRLSIL.

The chain recombines TRBV5-5 with TRBJ2-7; D might be TRBD1 (6 bases). The CDR3 loop spans 14 amino acids. Germline-derived CDR1 and CDR2 are SGHKS and YYEKEE (reference sequence). The germline V and J ends were trimmed by 2 bases and 2 bases, with 11 bases remaining between them. The CDR3 loop is CASSLGTQTYEQYF. DNA for the CDR3: TGTGCCAGCAGCTTAGGGACACAAACCTACGAGCAGTACTTC.

This clone was picked up one time. The chain links TRBV10-3 to TRBJ2-4; 9 bases match TRBD1. Losses at the gene ends were 3 bases for V and 6 bases for J; bases not matched to a gene: 9. Germline lookup yields CDR1 ENHRY and CDR2 SYGVKD. The length of the CDR3 is 16 residues. The chain's CDR3 is CAISDGDRVKGNIQYF. In DNA, the CDR3 is TGTGCCATCAGTGATGGGGACAGGGTTAAGGGAAACATTCAGTACTTC.

This clone appeared a single time. The V and J genes are TRBV10-3 and TRBJ1-2; weak D call: TRBD1 (5 bases). The CDR3 totals 17 residues. The germline CDR1 and CDR2 sequences are ENHRY and SYGVKD. Trimming left V 0 bases short and J 5 bases short, with 19 bases between. DNA of the CDR3: TGTGCCATCAGTGAGTCAATCGTAGCAGGGTTAGGGTATGGCTACACCTTC. Amino acids: CAISESIVAGLGYGYTF.